This T cell receptor (beta chain) was observed in a study of T-cell memory formation after mild COVID-19. Germline CDR1 is MNHEY and CDR2 is SMNVEV (reference sequence). CDR3 length: 13 residues. V lost 10 bases and J lost 7, with 19 bases in between. TCRdb used MiXCR to reprocess the 5' RACE reads, holding one entry per CDR3 protein. This table holds approximately 560,000 distinct CDR3 sequences, 17% found once. The sequence came from an adult woman who had mild COVID-19 (a few samples of this study predate the infection). Cell type and time point are not known. The V call is TRBV27, the J call TRBJ1-1, with a weak D call TRBD1 (6 bases). Sample: PBMCs or a T cell subset sorted from them (not recorded which). CDR3 loop: CATHRGGGGEAFF. CDR3 nucleotide sequence: TGTGCCACCCACCGGGGGGGCGGAGGTGAAGCTTTCTTT.